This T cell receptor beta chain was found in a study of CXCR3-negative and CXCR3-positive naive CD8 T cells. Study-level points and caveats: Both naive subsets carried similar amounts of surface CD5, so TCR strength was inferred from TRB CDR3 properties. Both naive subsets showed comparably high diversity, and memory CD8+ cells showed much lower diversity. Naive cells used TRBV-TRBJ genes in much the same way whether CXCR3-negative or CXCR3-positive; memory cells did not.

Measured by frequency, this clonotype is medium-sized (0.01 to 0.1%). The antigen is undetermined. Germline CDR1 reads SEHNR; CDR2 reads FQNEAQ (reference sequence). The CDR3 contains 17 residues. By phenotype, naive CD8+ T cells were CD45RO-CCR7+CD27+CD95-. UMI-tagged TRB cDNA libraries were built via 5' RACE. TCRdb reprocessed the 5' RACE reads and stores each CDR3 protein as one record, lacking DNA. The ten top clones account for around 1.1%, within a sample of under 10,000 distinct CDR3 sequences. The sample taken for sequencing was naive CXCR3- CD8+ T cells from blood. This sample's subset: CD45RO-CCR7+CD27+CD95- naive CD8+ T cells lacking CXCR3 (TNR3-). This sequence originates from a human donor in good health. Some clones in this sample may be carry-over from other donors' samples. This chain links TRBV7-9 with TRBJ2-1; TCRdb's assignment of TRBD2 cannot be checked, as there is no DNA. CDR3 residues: CASIKFLAGVVAQEQFF.